A selection of T cell receptor beta chains follows, all from one sample in a study of control samples from healthy donors and cancer patients. Clones were read by immunoSEQ multiplex PCR, and TCRdb kept only the in-frame ones, dropping some. The data hold about 96,000 clones, with more than 85% observed a single time. Material for sequencing was blood. All receptors derive from a young man in good health. CDR3s include the opening cysteine and the closing phenylalanine or tryptophan. The order of the fields is D gene, clone size, V gene, J gene, CDR3 protein, CDR3 DNA. A D gene is named only where the DNA matches it firmly. The size field is filled for only some rows; it gives once, few, many or a size class.

>TRBD1|.|TRBV6-6|TRBJ1-2
CASSSDRGRGGYTF
TGTGCCAGCAGTTCGGACAGGGGGCGCGGGGGCTACACCTTC
>TRBD2|.|TRBV11-3|TRBJ2-2
CASRPGVGLAGFANTGELFF
TGTGCCAGCAGGCCAGGGGTGGGACTAGCGGGCTTCGCGAACACCGGGGAGCTGTTTTTT
>.|.|TRBV7-2|TRBJ2-6
CASSLTGGPGDSGANVLTF
TGTGCCAGCAGCTTGACCGGGGGGCCAGGCGACTCTGGGGCCAACGTCCTGACTTTC
>.|.|TRBV12-3/TRBV12-4|TRBJ1-6
CASRAGTQDPLHF
TGTGCCAGCAGAGCCGGGACCCAAGACCCCCTCCACTTT
>.|.|TRBV6-4|TRBJ1-2
CASSAQGGRDGYTF
TGTGCCAGCAGTGCTCAGGGTGGGAGAGATGGCTACACCTTC
>TRBD1|once|TRBV6-1|TRBJ1-5
CASSEIPEGAMDQPQHF
TGTGCCAGCAGTGAAATTCCGGAGGGGGCTATGGATCAGCCCCAGCATTTT
>.|.|TRBV4-1|TRBJ1-1
CASSQGPGQPTEAFF
TGCGCCAGCAGCCAGGGACCGGGACAACCTACCGAAGCTTTCTTT
>.|.|TRBV10-3|TRBJ1-1
CAISDVGNQGNTEAFF
TGTGCCATCAGTGATGTGGGTAATCAGGGGAACACTGAAGCTTTCTTT
>TRBD2|.|TRBV5-1|TRBJ2-1
CASSLTLLELAGGYNEQFF
TGCGCCAGCAGCTTGACCCTACTGGAACTAGCGGGGGGTTACAATGAGCAGTTCTTC
>TRBD1|.|TRBV28|TRBJ1-5
CASSLFGRLGQSYSNQPQHF
TGTGCCAGCAGTTTATTTGGACGATTGGGACAGTCCTATAGCAATCAGCCCCAGCATTTT
>.|.|TRBV19|TRBJ1-6
CASSGRQEPYNSPLHF
TGTGCCAGTAGTGGCAGACAGGAGCCCTATAATTCACCCCTCCACTTT
>.|.|TRBV3-1/TRBV3-2|TRBJ2-7
CASSLLGHPYEQYF
TGTGCCAGCAGCCTCCTAGGACATCCCTACGAGCAGTACTTC
>.|.|TRBV5-1|TRBJ1-5
CASSLMTLGRQPQHF
TGCGCCAGCAGCCTAATGACCCTCGGGCGTCAGCCCCAGCATTTT
>.|.|TRBV4-1|TRBJ2-2
CASSQGWNPIQGTGELFF
TGCGCCAGCAGCCAAGGGTGGAACCCCATACAGGGAACCGGGGAGCTGTTTTTT
>.|once|TRBV27|TRBJ2-1
CATKLGGSYNEQFF
TGTGCCACCAAACTAGGGGGCTCCTACAATGAGCAGTTCTTC
>.|.|TRBV15|TRBJ1-5
CATSRVPQVLNQPQHF
TGTGCCACCAGCAGAGTCCCACAGGTGCTCAATCAGCCCCAGCATTTT
>.|.|TRBV4-1|TRBJ1-5
CASQGATNQPQHF
TGCGCCAGCCAAGGGGCAACCAATCAGCCCCAGCATTTT
>.|.|TRBV27|TRBJ2-1
CASRILVGGRYNEQFF
TGTGCCAGCAGAATCTTGGTGGGGGGCAGGTACAATGAGCAGTTCTTC
>.|once|TRBV5-6|TRBJ2-6
CASSWRAFSGANVLTF
TGTGCCAGCAGCTGGAGGGCGTTCAGTGGGGCCAACGTCCTGACTTTC
>.|.|TRBV5-5|TRBJ1-2
CASSLDTANYGYTF
TGTGCCAGCAGCTTGGATACGGCTAACTATGGCTACACCTTC
>TRBD2|.|TRBV29-1|TRBJ2-5
CSVGAGVETQYF
TGCAGCGTTGGGGCGGGGGTAGAGACCCAGTACTTC
>.|.|TRBV7-9|TRBJ1-1
CASSPAGNRGTEAFF
TGTGCCAGCAGTCCAGCAGGGAATCGGGGGACTGAAGCTTTCTTT
>TRBD1|.|TRBV5-8|TRBJ1-6
CASSRTGESPLHF
TGTGCCAGCAGTCGGACAGGGGAATCACCCCTCCACTTT
>TRBD2|.|TRBV6-2/TRBV6-3|TRBJ2-7
CASSLLKILLAGGPMGASEQYF
TGTGCCAGCAGCCTCCTAAAGATCCTACTAGCGGGGGGCCCGATGGGGGCGTCCGAGCAGTACTTC
>.|.|TRBV5-1|TRBJ2-7
CASSLVEEQYF
TGCGCCAGCAGCTTAGTGGAAGAGCAGTACTTC